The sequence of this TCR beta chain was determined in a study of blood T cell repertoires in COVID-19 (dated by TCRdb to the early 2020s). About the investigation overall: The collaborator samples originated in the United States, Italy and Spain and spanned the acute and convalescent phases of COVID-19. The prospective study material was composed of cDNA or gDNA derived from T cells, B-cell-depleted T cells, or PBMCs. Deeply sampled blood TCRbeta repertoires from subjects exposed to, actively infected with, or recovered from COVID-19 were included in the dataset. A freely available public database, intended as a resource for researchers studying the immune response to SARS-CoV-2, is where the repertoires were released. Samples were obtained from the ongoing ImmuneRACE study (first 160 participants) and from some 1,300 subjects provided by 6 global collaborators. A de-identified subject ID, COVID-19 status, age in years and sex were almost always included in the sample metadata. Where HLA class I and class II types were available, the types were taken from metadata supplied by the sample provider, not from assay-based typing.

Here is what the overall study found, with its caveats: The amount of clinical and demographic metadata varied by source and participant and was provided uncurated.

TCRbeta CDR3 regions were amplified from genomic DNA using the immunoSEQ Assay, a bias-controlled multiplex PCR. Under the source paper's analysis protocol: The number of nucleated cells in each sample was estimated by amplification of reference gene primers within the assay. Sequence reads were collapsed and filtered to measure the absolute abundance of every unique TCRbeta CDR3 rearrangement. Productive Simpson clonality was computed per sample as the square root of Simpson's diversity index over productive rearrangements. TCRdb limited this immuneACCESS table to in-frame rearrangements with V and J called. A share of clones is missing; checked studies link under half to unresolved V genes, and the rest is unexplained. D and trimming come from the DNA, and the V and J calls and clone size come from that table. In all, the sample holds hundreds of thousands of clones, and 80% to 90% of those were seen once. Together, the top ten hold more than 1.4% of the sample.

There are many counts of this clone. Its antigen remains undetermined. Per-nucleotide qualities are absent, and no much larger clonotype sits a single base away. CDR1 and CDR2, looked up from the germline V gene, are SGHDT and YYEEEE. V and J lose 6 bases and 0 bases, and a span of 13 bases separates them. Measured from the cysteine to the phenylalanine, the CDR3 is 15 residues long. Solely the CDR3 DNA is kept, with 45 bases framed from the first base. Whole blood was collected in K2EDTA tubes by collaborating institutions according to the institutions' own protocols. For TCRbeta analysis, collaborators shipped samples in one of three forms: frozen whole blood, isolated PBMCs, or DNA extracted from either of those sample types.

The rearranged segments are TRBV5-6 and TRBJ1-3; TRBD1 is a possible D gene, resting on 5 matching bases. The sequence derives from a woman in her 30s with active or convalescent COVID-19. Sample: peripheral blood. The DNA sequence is TGTGCCAGCACGCACCGGACACGCTCTGGAAACACCATATATTTT. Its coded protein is CASTHRTRSGNTIYF.